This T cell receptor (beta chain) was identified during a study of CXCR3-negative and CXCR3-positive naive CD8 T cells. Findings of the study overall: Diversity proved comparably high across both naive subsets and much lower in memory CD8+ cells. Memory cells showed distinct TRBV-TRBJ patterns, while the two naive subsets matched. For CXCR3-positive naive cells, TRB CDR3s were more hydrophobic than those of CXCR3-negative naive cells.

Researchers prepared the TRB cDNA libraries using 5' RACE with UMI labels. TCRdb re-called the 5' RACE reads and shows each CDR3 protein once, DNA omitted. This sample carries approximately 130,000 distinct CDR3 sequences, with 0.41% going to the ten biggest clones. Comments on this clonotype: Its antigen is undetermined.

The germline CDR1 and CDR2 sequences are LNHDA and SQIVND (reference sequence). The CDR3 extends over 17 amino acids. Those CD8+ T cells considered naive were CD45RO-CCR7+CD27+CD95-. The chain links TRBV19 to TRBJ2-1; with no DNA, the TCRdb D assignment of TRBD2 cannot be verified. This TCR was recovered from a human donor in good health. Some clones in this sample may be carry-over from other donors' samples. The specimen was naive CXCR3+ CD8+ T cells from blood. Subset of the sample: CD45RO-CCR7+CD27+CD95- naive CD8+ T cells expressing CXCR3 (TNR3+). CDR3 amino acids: CASSIRLAGKLYNEQFF.